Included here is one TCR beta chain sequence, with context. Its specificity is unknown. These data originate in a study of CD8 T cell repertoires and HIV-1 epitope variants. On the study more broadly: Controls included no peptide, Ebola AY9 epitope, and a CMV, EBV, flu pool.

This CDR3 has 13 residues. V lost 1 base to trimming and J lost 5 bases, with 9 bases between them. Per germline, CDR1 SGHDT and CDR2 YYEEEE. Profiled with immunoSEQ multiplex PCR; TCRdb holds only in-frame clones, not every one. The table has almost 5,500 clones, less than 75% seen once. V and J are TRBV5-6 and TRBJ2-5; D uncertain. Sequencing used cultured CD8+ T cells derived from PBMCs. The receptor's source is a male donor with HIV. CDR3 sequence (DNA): TGTGCCAGCAGCTTGCTGGGGTGGGAGACCCAGTACTTC. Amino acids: CASSLLGWETQYF.